Included here is one T cell receptor (beta chain) sequence, with context. Its antigen is as yet unknown. Measured with immunoSEQ multiplex PCR; TCRdb has only the in-frame clones, and not every one. The sample yields tens of thousands of clones, approximately 92% seen once. This sample was included in a study of T cells after posttransplantation cyclophosphamide. The study, taken as a whole, reports: Blood and skin or GI T cell repertoires showed limited TRB overlap. Donor CD8+ memory clones often dominated recipient blood repertoires at later times. Recipient CMV seropositivity and CMV reactivation strongly tracked TRB clonality.

On the day of bone marrow donation, the related graft donor provided peripheral blood. Per germline, CDR1 MDHEN and CDR2 SYDVKM. The CDR3 spans 15 residues. Trimming left V 3 bases short and J 8 bases short, with 19 bases between. The sample taken for sequencing was PBMCs. This rearrangement joins TRBV28 to TRBJ1-2; D might be TRBD1 (6 bases). The sequence derives from a woman aged 30 to 39 in good health and a related stem cell transplant donor. CDR3 DNA sequence: TGTGCCAGCAGTTTCCCGGGACAAGCCTCCCGGGGCTACACCTTC. This codes for CASSFPGQASRGYTF.